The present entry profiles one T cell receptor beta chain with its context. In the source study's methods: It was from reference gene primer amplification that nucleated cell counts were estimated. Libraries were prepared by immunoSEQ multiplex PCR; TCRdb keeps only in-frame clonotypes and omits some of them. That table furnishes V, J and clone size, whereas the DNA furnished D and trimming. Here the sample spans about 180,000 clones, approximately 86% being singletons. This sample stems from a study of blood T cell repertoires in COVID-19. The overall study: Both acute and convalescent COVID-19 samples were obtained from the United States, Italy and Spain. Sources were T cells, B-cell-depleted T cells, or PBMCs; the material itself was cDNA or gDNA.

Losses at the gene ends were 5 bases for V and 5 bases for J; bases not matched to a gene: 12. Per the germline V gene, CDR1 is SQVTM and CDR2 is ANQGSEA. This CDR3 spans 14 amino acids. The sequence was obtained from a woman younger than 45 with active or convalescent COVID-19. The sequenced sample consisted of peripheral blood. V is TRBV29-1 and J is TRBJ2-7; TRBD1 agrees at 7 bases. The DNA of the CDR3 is TGCAGCGTTTTAGGGGGCGACAGGGATAACGAGCAGTACTTC. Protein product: CSVLGGDRDNEQYF.